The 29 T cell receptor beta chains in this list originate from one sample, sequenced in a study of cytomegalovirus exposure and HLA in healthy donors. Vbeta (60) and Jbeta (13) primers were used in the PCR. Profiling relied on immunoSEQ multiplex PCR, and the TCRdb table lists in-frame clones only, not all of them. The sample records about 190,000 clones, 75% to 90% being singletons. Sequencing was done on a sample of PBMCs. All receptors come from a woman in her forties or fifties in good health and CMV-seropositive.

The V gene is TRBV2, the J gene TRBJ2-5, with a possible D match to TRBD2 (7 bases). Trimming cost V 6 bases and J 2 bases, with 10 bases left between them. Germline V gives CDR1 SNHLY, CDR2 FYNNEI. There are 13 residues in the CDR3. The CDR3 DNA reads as TGTGCCAGCAGGGGGGGGGCTCAAGAGACCCAGTACTTC. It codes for CASRGGAQETQYF.

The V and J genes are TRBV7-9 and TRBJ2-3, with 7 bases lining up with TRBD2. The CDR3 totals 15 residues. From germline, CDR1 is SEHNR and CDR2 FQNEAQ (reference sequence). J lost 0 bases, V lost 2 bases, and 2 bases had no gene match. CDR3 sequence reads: CASSLSSGSTDTQYF. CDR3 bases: TGTGCCAGCAGCTTATCTAGCGGAAGCACAGATACGCAGTATTTT. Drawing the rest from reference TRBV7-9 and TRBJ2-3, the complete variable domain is DTGVSQNPRHKITKRGQNVTFRCDPISEHNRLYWYRQTLGQGPEFLTYFQNEAQLEKSRLLSDRFSAERPKGSFSTLEIQRTEQGDSAMYLCASSLSSGSTDTQYFGPGTRLTVL.

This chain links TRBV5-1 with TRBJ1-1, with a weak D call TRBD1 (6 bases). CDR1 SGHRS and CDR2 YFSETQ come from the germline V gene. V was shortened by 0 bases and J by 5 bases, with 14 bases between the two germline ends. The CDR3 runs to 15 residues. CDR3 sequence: CASSLVGGGRTEAFF. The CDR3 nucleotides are TGCGCCAGCAGCTTGGTAGGGGGAGGGAGGACTGAAGCTTTCTTT.

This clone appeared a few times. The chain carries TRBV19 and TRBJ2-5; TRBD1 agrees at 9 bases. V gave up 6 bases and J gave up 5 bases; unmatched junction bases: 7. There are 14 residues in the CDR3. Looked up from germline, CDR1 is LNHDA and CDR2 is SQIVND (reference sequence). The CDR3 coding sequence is TGTGCCAGTAGCCCGGGACAGGGCGGCGAGACCCAGTACTTC. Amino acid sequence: CASSPGQGGETQYF.

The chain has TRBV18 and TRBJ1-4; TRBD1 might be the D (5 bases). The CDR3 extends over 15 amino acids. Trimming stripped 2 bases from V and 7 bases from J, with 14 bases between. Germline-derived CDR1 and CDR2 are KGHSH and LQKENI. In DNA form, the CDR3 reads TGTGCCAGCTCACCATCCGCAGGGATAAGTGAAAAACTGTTTTTT. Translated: CASSPSAGISEKLFF.

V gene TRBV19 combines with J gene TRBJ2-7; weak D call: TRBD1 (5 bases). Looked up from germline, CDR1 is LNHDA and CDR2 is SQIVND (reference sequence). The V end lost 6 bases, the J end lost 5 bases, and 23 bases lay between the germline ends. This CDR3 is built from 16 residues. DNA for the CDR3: TGTGCCAGTAGCGCGATCTGGGGCGAAACAGGCGACGAGCAGTACTTC. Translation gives CASSAIWGETGDEQYF.

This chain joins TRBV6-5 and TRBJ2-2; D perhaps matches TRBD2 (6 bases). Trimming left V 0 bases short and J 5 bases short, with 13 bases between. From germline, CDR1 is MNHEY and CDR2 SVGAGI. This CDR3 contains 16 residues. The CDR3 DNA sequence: TGTGCCAGCAGTTACTCGAGACTACGGGGGACCGGGGAGCTGTTTTTT. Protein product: CASSYSRLRGTGELFF.

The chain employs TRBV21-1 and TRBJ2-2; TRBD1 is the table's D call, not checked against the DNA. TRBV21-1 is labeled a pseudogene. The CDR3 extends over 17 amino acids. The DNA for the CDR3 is TGTGCCATCAAATGGGGCAGGGCGAGAATTAACACCGGGGAGCTGTTTTTT. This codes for CAIKWGRARINTGELFF.

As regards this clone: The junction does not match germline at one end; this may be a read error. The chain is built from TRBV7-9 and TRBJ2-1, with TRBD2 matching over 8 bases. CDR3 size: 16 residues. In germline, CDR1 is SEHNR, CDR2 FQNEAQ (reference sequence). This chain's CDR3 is CSSSLWTSRPYNEQFF. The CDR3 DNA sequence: TGTTCCAGCAGCCTTTGGACTAGCCGCCCCTACAATGAGCAGTTCTTC.

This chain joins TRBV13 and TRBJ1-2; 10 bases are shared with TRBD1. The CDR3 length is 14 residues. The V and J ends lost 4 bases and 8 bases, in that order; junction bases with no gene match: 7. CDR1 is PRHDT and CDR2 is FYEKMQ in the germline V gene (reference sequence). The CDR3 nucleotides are TGTGCCAGCAGCTCCCGGACAGGGGGAAGGGGCTACACCTTC. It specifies CASSSRTGGRGYTF.

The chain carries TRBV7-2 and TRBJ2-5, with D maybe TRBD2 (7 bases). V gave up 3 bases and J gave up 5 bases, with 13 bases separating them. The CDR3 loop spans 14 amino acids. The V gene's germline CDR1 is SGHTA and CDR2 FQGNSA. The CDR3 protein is CASSLRGRVETQYF. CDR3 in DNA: TGTGCCAGCAGCTTGCGGGGGCGGGTGGAGACCCAGTACTTC.

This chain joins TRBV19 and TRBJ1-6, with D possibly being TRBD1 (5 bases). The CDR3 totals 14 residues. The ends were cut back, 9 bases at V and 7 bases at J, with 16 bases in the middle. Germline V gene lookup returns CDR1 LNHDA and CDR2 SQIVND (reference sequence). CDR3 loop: CASKEQGGNSPLHF. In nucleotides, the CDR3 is TGTGCCAGCAAAGAGCAGGGTGGAAATTCACCCCTCCACTTT.

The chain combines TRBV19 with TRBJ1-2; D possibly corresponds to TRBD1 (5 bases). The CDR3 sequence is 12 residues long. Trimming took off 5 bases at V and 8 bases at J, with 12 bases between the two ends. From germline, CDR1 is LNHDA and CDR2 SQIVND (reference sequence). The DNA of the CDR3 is TGTGCCAGTAGTGCGACAGAGGCAGGCTACACCTTC. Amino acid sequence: CASSATEAGYTF. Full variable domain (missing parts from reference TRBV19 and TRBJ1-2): DGGITQSPKYLFRKEGQNVTLSCEQNLNHDAMYWYRQDPGQGLRLIYYSQIVNDFQKGDIAEGYSVSREKKESFPLTVTSAQKNPTAFYLCASSATEAGYTFGSGTRLTVV.

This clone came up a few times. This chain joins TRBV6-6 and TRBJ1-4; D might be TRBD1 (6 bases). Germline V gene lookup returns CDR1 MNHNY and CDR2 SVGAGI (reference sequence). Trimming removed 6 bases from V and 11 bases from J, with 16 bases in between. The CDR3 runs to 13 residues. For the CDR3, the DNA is TGTGCCAGCAGCCCCGGGGCAGGACAGAAACTGTTTTTT. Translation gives CASSPGAGQKLFF.

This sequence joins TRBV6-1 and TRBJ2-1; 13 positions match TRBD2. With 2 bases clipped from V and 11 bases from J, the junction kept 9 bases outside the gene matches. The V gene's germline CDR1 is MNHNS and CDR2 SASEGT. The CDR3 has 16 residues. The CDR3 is CASSEPGLAGRKQQFF. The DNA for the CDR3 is TGTGCCAGCAGTGAACCGGGACTAGCGGGGAGAAAACAGCAGTTCTTC.

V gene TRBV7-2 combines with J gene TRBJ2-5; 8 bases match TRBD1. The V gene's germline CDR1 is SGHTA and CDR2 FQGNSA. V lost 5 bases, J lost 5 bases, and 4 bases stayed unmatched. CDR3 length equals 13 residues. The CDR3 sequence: CASSTRQGETQYF. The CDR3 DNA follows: TGTGCCAGCAGCACTCGACAGGGGGAGACCCAGTACTTC.

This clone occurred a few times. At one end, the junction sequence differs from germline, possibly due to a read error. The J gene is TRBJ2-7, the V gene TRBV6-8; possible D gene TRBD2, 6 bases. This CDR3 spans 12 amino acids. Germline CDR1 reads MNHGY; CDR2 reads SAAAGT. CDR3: CASSWDSNEQYF. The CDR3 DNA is TGTGCCAGCAGTTGGGACTCCAACGAGCAGTACTTC.

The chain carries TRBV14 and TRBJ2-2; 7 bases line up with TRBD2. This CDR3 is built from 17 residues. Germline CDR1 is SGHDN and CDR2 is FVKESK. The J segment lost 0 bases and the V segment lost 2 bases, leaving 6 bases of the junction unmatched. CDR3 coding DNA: TGTGCCAGCAGCCAACTTCGCGGGGGTACGAACACCGGGGAGCTGTTTTTT. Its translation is CASSQLRGGTNTGELFF.

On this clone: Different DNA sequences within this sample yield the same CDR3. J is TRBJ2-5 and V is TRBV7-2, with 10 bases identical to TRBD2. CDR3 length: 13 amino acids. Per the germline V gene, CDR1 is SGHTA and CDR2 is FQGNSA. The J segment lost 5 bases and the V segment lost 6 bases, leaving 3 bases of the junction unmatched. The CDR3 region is CASSPSGGETQYF. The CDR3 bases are TGTGCCAGCAGTCCTAGCGGGGGTGAGACCCAGTACTTC.

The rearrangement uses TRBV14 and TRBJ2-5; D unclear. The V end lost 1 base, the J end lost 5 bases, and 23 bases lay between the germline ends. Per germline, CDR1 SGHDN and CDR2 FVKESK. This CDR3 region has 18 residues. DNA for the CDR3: TGTGCCAGCAGCCAAGTAATTAGTGGGCACCCTCGCTCGGAGACCCAGTACTTC. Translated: CASSQVISGHPRSETQYF.

Here the CDR3 DNA reads TGTGCCAGCAGCAAAGAATTGCCAAGGCGGGGACTTTACAATGAGCAGTTCTTC. Translation gives CASSKELPRRGLYNEQFF. The chain recombines TRBV21-1 with TRBJ2-1; the table's D call, TRBD2, has no DNA check behind it. TRBV21-1 constitutes a pseudogene. CDR3 length equals 18 residues.

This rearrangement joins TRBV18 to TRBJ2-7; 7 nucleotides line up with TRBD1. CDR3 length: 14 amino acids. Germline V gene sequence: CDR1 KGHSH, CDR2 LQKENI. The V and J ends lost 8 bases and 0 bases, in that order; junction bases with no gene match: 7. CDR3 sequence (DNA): TGTGCCAGCCAAGACAGGGACCCCTCCTACGAGCAGTACTTC. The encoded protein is CASQDRDPSYEQYF.

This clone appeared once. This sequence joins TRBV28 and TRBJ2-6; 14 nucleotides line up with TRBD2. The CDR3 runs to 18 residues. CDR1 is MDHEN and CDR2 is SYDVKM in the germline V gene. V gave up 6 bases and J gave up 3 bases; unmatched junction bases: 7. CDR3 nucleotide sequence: TGTGCCAGCAGACGACTAGCGGGGGGGCCGAGTGGGGCCAACGTCCTGACTTTC. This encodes CASRRLAGGPSGANVLTF.

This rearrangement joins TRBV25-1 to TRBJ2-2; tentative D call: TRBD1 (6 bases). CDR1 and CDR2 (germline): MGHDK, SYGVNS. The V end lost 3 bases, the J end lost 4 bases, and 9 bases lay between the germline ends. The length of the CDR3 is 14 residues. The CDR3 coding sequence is TGTGCCAGCAGTGAGACAGGTCGCACCGGGGAGCTGTTTTTT. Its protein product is CASSETGRTGELFF.

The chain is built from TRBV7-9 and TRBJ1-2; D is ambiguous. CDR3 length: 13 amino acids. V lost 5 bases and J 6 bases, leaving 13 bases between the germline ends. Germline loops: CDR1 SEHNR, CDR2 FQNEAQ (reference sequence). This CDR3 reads CASSRPPGDGYTF. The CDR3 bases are TGTGCCAGCAGCCGCCCCCCCGGGGATGGCTACACCTTC.

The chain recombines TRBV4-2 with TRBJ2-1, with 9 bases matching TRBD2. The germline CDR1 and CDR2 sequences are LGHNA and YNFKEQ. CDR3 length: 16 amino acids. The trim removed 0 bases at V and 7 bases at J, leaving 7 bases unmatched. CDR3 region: CASSQDSGGLANEQFF. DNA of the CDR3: TGTGCCAGCAGCCAAGATAGTGGGGGACTAGCAAATGAGCAGTTCTTC.

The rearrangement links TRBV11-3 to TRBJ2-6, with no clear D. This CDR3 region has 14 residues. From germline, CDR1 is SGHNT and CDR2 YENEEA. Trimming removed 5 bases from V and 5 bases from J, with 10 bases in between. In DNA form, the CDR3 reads TGTGCCAGCAGCACAAGTGGTAGGGCCAACGTCCTGACTTTC. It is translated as CASSTSGRANVLTF. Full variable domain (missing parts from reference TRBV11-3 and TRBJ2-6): EAGVVQSPRYKIIEKKQPVAFWCNPISGHNTLYWYLQNLGQGPELLIRYENEEAVDDSQLPKDRFSAERLKGVDSTLKIQPAELGDSAVYLCASSTSGRANVLTFGAGSRLTVL.

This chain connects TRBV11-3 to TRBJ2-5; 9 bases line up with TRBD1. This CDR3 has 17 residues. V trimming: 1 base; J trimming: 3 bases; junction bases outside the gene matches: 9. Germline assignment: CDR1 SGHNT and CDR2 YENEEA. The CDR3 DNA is TGTGCCAGCAGCTTAGGGACAGGGGCTTTGGAGGAAGAGACCCAGTACTTC. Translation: CASSLGTGALEEETQYF. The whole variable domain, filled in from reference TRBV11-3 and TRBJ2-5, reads EAGVVQSPRYKIIEKKQPVAFWCNPISGHNTLYWYLQNLGQGPELLIRYENEEAVDDSQLPKDRFSAERLKGVDSTLKIQPAELGDSAVYLCASSLGTGALEEETQYFGPGTRLLVL.

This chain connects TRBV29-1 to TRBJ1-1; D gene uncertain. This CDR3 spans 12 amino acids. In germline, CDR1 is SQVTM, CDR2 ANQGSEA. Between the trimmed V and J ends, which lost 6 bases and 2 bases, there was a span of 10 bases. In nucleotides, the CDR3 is TGCAGCGTCCGACAAACAAACACTGAAGCTTTCTTT. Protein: CSVRQTNTEAFF.